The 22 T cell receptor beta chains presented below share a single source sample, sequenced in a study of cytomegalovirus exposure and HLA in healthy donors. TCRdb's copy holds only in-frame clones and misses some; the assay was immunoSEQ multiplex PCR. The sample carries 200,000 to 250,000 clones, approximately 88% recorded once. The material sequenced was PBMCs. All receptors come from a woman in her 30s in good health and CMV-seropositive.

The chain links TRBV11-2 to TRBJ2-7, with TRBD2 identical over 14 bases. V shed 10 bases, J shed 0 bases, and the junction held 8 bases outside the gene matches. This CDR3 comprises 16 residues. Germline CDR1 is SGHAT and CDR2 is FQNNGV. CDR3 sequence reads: CATGPGLAGVSYEQYF. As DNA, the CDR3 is TGTGCCACTGGACCGGGACTAGCGGGGGTCTCCTACGAGCAGTACTTC.

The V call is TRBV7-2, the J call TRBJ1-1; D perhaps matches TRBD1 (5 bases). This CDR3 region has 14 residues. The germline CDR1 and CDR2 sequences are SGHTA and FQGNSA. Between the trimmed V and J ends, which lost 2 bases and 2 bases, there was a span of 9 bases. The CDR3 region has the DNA TGTGCCAGCAGCTTAACCAGGGCTAACACTGAAGCTTTCTTT. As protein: CASSLTRANTEAFF.

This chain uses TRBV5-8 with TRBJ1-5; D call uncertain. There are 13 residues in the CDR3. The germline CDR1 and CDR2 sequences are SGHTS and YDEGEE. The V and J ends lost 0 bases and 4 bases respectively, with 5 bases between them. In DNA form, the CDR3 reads TGTGCCAGCAGCTTGGACAGAAATCAGCCCCAGCATTTT. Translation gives CASSLDRNQPQHF.

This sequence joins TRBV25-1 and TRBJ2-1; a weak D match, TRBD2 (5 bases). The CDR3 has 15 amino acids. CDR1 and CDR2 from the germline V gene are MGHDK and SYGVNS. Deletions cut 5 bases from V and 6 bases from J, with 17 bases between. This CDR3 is CASSPIKPGINEQFF. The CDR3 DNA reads TGTGCCAGCAGTCCCATTAAGCCGGGGATCAATGAGCAGTTCTTC.

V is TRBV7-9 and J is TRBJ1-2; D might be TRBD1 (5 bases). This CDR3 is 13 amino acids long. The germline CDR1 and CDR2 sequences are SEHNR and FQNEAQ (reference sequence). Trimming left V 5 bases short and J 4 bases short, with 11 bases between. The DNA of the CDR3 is TGTGCCAGCAGCCCCGGGACGGCCTATGGCTACACCTTC. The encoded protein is CASSPGTAYGYTF.

The CDR3 region is CASSQDRTFYGYTF. In DNA form, the CDR3 reads TGCGCCAGCAGCCAAGACCGGACCTTCTATGGCTACACCTTC. The rearrangement joins TRBV4-1 to TRBJ1-2; D not certain. The CDR3 length is 14 residues. Between the trimmed V and J ends, which lost 0 bases and 4 bases, there was a span of 9 bases. CDR1 MGHRA and CDR2 YSYEKL come from the germline V gene.

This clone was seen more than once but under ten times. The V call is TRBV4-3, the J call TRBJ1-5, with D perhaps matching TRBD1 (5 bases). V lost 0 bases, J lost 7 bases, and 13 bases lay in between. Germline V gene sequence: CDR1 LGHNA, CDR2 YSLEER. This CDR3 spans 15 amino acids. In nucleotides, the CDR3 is TGCGCCAGCAGCCAAGAAAGGCGGGGGGACCAGCCCCAGCATTTT. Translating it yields CASSQERRGDQPQHF.

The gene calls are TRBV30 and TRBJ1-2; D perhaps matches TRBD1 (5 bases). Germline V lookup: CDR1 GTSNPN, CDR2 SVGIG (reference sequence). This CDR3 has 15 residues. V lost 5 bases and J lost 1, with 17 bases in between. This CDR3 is CAWSPAVGGNYGYTF. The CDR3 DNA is TGTGCCTGGTCTCCCGCCGTGGGGGGTAACTATGGCTACACCTTC.

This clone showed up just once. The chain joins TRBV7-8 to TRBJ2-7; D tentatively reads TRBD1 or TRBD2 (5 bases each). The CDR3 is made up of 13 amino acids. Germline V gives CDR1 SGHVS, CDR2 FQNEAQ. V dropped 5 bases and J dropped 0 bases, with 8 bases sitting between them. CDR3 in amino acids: CASSGDRSYEQYF. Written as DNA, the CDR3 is TGTGCCAGCAGCGGGGACCGCTCCTACGAGCAGTACTTC.

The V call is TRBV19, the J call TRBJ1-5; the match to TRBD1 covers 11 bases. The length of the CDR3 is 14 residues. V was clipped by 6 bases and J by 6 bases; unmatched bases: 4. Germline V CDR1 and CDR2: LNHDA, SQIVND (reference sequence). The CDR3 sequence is CASRSGTGGQPQHF. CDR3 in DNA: TGTGCCAGTAGATCGGGGACAGGGGGTCAGCCCCAGCATTTT.

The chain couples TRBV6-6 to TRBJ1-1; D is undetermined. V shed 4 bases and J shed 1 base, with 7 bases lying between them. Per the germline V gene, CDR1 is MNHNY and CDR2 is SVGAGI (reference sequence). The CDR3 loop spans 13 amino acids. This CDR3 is CASSSFKNTEAFF. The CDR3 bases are TGTGCCAGCAGTTCATTTAAGAACACTGAAGCTTTCTTT.

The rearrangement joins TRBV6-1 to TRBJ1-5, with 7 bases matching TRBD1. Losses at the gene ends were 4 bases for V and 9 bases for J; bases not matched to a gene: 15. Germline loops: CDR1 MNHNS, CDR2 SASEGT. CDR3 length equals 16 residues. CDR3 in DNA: TGTGCCAGCAGTGGGGGGACAGCGGTCGCAGTCTCGCCCCAGCATTTT. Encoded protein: CASSGGTAVAVSPQHF.

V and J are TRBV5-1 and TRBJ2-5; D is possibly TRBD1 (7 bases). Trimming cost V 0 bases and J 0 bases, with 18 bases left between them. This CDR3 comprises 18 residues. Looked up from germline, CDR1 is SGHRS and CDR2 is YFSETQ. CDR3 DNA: TGCGCCAGCAGCTTGGCAGGGGGAGGACTGGCGGACCAAGAGACCCAGTACTTC. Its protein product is CASSLAGGGLADQETQYF.

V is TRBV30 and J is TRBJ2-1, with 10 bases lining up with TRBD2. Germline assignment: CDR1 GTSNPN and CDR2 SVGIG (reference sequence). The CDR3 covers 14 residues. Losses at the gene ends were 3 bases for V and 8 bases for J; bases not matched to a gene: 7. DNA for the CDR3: TGTGCCTGGAGGGGGGCTAGCGGGAGTTATGAGCAGTTCTTC. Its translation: CAWRGASGSYEQFF.

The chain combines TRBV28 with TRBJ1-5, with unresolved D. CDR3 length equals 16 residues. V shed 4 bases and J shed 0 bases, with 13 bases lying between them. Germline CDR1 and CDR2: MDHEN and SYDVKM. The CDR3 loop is CASSSRVRGSNQPQHF. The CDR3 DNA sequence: TGTGCCAGCAGTTCGAGGGTTCGTGGTAGCAATCAGCCCCAGCATTTT.

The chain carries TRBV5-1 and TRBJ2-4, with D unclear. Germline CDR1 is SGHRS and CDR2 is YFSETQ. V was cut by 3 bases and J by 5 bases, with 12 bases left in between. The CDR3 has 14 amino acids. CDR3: CASSYPTVENIQYF. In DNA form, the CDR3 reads TGCGCCAGCAGCTATCCCACGGTTGAAAACATTCAGTACTTC.

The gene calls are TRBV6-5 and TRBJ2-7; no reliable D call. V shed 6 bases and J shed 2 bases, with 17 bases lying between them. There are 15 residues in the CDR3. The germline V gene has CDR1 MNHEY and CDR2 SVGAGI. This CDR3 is CASRVGWMVPYEQYF. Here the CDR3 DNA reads TGTGCCAGCAGGGTAGGTTGGATGGTTCCCTACGAGCAGTACTTC.

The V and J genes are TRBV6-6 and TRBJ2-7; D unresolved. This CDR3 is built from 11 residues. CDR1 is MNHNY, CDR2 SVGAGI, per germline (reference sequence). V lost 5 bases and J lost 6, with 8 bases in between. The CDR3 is CASSEYGEQYF. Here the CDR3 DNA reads TGTGCCAGCAGTGAATACGGCGAGCAGTACTTC.

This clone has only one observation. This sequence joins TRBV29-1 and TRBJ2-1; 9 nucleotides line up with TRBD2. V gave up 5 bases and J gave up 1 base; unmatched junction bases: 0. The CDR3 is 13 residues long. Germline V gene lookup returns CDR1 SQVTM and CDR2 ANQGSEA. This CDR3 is CSVLAGSYNEQFF. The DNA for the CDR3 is TGCAGCGTTCTAGCGGGGTCCTACAATGAGCAGTTCTTC.

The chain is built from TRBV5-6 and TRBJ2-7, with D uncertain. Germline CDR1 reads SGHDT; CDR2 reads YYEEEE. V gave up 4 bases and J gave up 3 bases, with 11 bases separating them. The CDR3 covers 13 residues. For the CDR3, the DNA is TGTGCCAGCAGCCCCAGGATTTACTACGAGCAGTACTTC. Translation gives CASSPRIYYEQYF. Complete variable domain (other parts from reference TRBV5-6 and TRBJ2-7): DAGVTQSPTHLIKTRGQQVTLRCSPKSGHDTVSWYQQALGQGPQFIFQYYEEEERQRGNFPDRFSGHQFPNYSSELNVNALLLGDSALYLCASSPRIYYEQYFGPGTRLTVT.

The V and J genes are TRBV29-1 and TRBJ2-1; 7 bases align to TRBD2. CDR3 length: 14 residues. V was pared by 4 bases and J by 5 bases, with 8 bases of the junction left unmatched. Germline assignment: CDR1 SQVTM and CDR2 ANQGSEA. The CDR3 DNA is TGCAGCGTTGTCGCAGCGGGACTTCACAATGAGCAGTTCTTC. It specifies CSVVAAGLHNEQFF.

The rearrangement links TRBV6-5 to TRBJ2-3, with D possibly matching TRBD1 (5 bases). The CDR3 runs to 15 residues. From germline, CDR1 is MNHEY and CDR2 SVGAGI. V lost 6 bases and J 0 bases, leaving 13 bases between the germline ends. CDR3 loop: CASRAGWKSTDTQYF. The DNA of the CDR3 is TGTGCCAGCAGAGCAGGGTGGAAAAGCACAGATACGCAGTATTTT.